The 5 T cell receptor beta chains listed next were all sequenced from one sample in a study of cytomegalovirus exposure and HLA in healthy donors. Some clones are missing from TCRdb's copy, which holds only in-frame ones; the method was immunoSEQ multiplex PCR. The sample consists of about 240,000 clones, around nine tenths of them appearing once. The material sequenced was PBMCs. The source is a man aged 18 to 29 in good health and CMV-seronegative.

The gene calls are TRBV9 and TRBJ2-7, with 11 bases fitting TRBD2. The length of the CDR3 is 15 residues. V dropped 3 bases and J dropped 5; count of bases not matched to a gene: 7. Germline CDR1 is SGDLS and CDR2 is YYNGEE. The CDR3 region has the DNA TGTGCCAGCAGCGCCGGGACTAGCGGTCCTGACGAGCAGTACTTC. Translated, it gives CASSAGTSGPDEQYF.

This CDR3 reads CASSHRYRVRPSGANVLTF. CDR3 sequence (DNA): TGTGCCAGCAGCCACCGCTACAGGGTACGTCCCTCTGGGGCCAACGTCCTGACTTTC. The rearrangement links TRBV11-2 to TRBJ2-6; D is possibly TRBD1 (6 bases). Trimming shortened V by 5 bases and J by 0 bases, and 20 bases separated the two germline ends. This CDR3 has 19 amino acids. In germline, CDR1 is SGHAT, CDR2 FQNNGV.

The V gene is TRBV2, the J gene TRBJ2-1; D is perhaps TRBD1 (6 bases). The V gene's germline CDR1 is SNHLY and CDR2 FYNNEI. The CDR3 covers 13 residues. The germline V and J ends were trimmed by 8 bases and 7 bases, with 15 bases remaining between them. The CDR3 bases are TGTGCCAGCCTCCGGGACAATGGGAATGAGCAGTTCTTC. It specifies CASLRDNGNEQFF.

About this clone: This CDR3 is also generated by other DNA sequences in the sample. The rearrangement uses TRBV5-1 and TRBJ2-7; D is unclear. Trimming removed 0 bases at V and 0 bases at J, with 7 bases between. CDR1 SGHRS and CDR2 YFSETQ come from the germline V gene. The CDR3 consists of 14 residues. CDR3 nucleotide sequence: TGCGCCAGCAGCTTGGAGCCAAGCTCCTACGAGCAGTACTTC. It specifies CASSLEPSSYEQYF.

On this clone itself: One junction end disagrees with the germline gene, perhaps due to a read error. The chain combines TRBV5-8 with TRBJ2-7; unclear D gene. CDR3 length: 10 amino acids. Germline CDR1 SGHTS, CDR2 YDEGEE. CDR3 residues: CASSLAPVRF. The CDR3 DNA is TGTGCCAGCAGCTTGGCCCCAGTCAGGTTC.